Below are 31 T cell receptor beta chains sequenced from a single sample in a study of tissue T cells after allogeneic stem cell transplantation. Produced via immunoSEQ multiplex PCR; TCRdb's table is partial and in-frame only. The table has 20,000 to 30,000 clones, roughly 89% seen once. The material was blood, obtained before transplantation. The receptors were sampled from a male donor aged 60 or over who later had graft-versus-host disease after an allogeneic stem cell transplant.

The J gene is TRBJ2-7, the V gene TRBV5-1, with TRBD2 as a possible D gene (6 bases). This CDR3 is built from 17 residues. V was trimmed by 4 bases and J by 4 bases, leaving 24 bases between them. Germline V CDR1 and CDR2: SGHRS, YFSETQ. The CDR3 reads CASSNLFPTGENYEQYF. DNA for the CDR3: TGCGCCAGCAGCAATCTTTTCCCGACGGGAGAGAATTACGAGCAGTACTTC.

The chain is built from TRBV5-1 and TRBJ2-1, with 10 positions matching TRBD2. Trimming cost V 7 bases and J 0 bases; bases outside gene matches: 16. Germline assignment: CDR1 SGHRS and CDR2 YFSETQ. The CDR3 totals 19 residues. CDR3 in amino acids: CASRASASGGLSSYNEQFF. DNA of the CDR3: TGCGCCAGCCGGGCGTCGGCTAGCGGGGGCTTGAGCTCCTACAATGAGCAGTTCTTC.

The rearrangement joins TRBV6-5 to TRBJ2-2; D remains unclear. The CDR3 is 16 residues long. The V and J ends lost 3 bases and 1 base respectively, with 12 bases between them. Germline V gene sequence: CDR1 MNHEY, CDR2 SVGAGI. The DNA for the CDR3 is TGTGCCAGCAGTTATTCCCTGGGCCTGAACACCGGGGAGCTGTTTTTT. Protein: CASSYSLGLNTGELFF.

A single count supports this clone. CDR3 DNA sequence: TGTGCCAGCAGCTTAGTGGGCCGTTACACCGGGGAGCTGTTTTTT. It codes for CASSLVGRYTGELFF. This rearrangement joins TRBV7-2 to TRBJ2-2; D uncertain. Trimming shortened V by 1 base and J by 3 bases, and 9 bases separated the two germline ends. Germline CDR1 is SGHTA and CDR2 is FQGNSA. This CDR3 spans 15 amino acids.

This chain links TRBV5-1 with TRBJ2-2, with 8 bases fitting TRBD1. Germline assignment: CDR1 SGHRS and CDR2 YFSETQ. V lost 4 bases, J lost 4 bases, and 9 bases stayed unmatched. This CDR3 spans 16 amino acids. The CDR3 nucleotides read TGCGCCAGCAGCATAGGACAGGGAGTCTTCACCGGGGAGCTGTTTTTT. Translated, it gives CASSIGQGVFTGELFF.

The V call is TRBV7-8, the J call TRBJ2-3, with 10 bases identical to TRBD2. The CDR3 sequence is 18 residues long. Germline CDR1 is SGHVS and CDR2 is FQNEAQ. V was pared by 6 bases and J by 2 bases, with 14 bases of the junction left unmatched. CDR3 DNA sequence: TGTGCCAGCAGTTGGGGAATTAGCGGGGGGTCCTACACAGATACGCAGTATTTT. Its protein product is CASSWGISGGSYTDTQYF.

The chain is built from TRBV10-3 and TRBJ2-7, with unresolved D. Germline lookup yields CDR1 ENHRY and CDR2 SYGVKD. Trimming took off 0 bases at V and 4 bases at J, with 16 bases between the two ends. The CDR3 is made up of 16 amino acids. DNA for the CDR3: TGTGCCATCAGTGAGTCGACGACCACCCCTGGGTACGAGCAGTACTTC. This encodes CAISESTTTPGYEQYF.

The chain employs TRBV5-1 and TRBJ1-5; tentatively, D is TRBD1 (5 bases). V dropped 0 bases and J dropped 7 bases, with 14 bases sitting between them. CDR1 is SGHRS, CDR2 YFSETQ, per germline. CDR3 length: 15 residues. CDR3 sequence (DNA): TGCGCCAGCAGCTTGGGAGGGGCTAGGGGACAGCCCCAGCATTTT. Translated, it gives CASSLGGARGQPQHF.

The chain recombines TRBV7-2 with TRBJ2-7; 9 bases line up with TRBD1. Losses at the gene ends were 4 bases for V and 6 bases for J; bases not matched to a gene: 10. The germline V gene has CDR1 SGHTA and CDR2 FQGNSA. CDR3 length equals 15 residues. The CDR3 nucleotides read TGTGCCAGCAGCTCCTGGGGGGGACAGGGTCCCGAGCAGTACTTC. As protein: CASSSWGGQGPEQYF.

The gene calls are TRBV5-4 and TRBJ2-7, with D possibly TRBD2 on 6 matching bases. This CDR3 has 14 residues. The V end was cut by 4 bases, the J end by 3 bases, with 14 bases between. Germline CDR1 and CDR2: SGHNT and YYREEE (reference sequence). The CDR3 sequence is CASSPRSGDYEQYF. CDR3 sequence (DNA): TGTGCCAGCAGCCCGCGGTCGGGGGACTACGAGCAGTACTTC. Complete variable domain (other parts from reference TRBV5-4 and TRBJ2-7): ETGVTQSPTHLIKTRGQQVTLRCSSQSGHNTVSWYQQALGQGPQFIFQYYREEENGRGNFPPRFSGLQFPNYSSELNVNALELDDSALYLCASSPRSGDYEQYFGPGTRLTVT.

The rearrangement uses TRBV6-2 or TRBV6-3 and TRBJ1-1, with D possibly matching TRBD1 (6 bases). CDR1 and CDR2 (germline): MNHEY, SVGEGT. The CDR3 totals 16 residues. Trimming removed 3 bases at V and 0 bases at J, with 14 bases between. The CDR3 DNA follows: TGTGCCAGCAGTTATCTCAGGGGAAGTGTGAACACTGAAGCTTTCTTT. It specifies CASSYLRGSVNTEAFF.

The chain joins TRBV19 to TRBJ1-1; D uncertain. CDR3 length: 15 amino acids. Trimming took 7 bases from V and 4 from J, leaving 19 bases between them. Germline CDR1 reads LNHDA; CDR2 reads SQIVND (reference sequence). CDR3 residues: CASKGSGSESTEAFF. The DNA of the CDR3 is TGTGCCAGTAAGGGATCCGGGAGTGAGAGCACTGAAGCTTTCTTT. Together with reference TRBV19 and TRBJ1-1, the CDR3 gives the full variable domain: DGGITQSPKYLFRKEGQNVTLSCEQNLNHDAMYWYRQDPGQGLRLIYYSQIVNDFQKGDIAEGYSVSREKKESFPLTVTSAQKNPTAFYLCASKGSGSESTEAFFGQGTRLTVV.

This rearrangement joins TRBV19 to TRBJ2-1; 10 bases are shared with TRBD1. The CDR3 extends over 15 amino acids. V was clipped by 6 bases and J by 2 bases; unmatched bases: 4. CDR1 LNHDA and CDR2 SQIVND come from the germline V gene (reference sequence). The CDR3 nucleotides are TGTGCCAGTAGAGCCGGACAGGGGGCCTACAATGAGCAGTTCTTC. This translates into CASRAGQGAYNEQFF.

The chain employs TRBV5-5 and TRBJ2-1; the D is unclear. The V end was cut by 4 bases, the J end by 0 bases, with 14 bases between. CDR3 length equals 16 residues. The germline V gene has CDR1 SGHKS and CDR2 YYEKEE (reference sequence). The CDR3 sequence is CASSPVPISSYNEQFF. Written as DNA, the CDR3 is TGTGCCAGCAGCCCGGTCCCGATTAGCTCCTACAATGAGCAGTTCTTC. Full variable domain (rest looked up from reference TRBV5-5 and TRBJ2-1): DAGVTQSPTHLIKTRGQQVTLRCSPISGHKSVSWYQQVLGQGPQFIFQYYEKEERGRGNFPDRFSARQFPNYSSELNVNALLLGDSALYLCASSPVPISSYNEQFFGPGTRLTVL.

The rearrangement links TRBV28 to TRBJ2-7, with 7 bases identical to TRBD1. Germline CDR1 is MDHEN and CDR2 is SYDVKM. V lost 6 bases to trimming and J lost 6 bases; unmatched junction nucleotides: 8. The CDR3 is made up of 13 amino acids. Written as DNA, the CDR3 is TGTGCCAGCAGCCGAGGGACAGATGGCGAGCAGTACTTC. This translates into CASSRGTDGEQYF.

This clone appeared a few times. The rearrangement joins TRBV7-8 to TRBJ1-1; D gene unclear. There are 14 residues in the CDR3. With 1 base removed from V and 1 base from J, the gap between germline ends came to 7 bases. Looked up from germline, CDR1 is SGHVS and CDR2 is FQNEAQ. The DNA of the CDR3 is TGTGCCAGCAGCTTAGGGGAGCGGAACACTGAAGCTTTCTTT. It yields the protein CASSLGERNTEAFF.

The chain couples TRBV19 to TRBJ1-1; a possible D gene is TRBD1 (5 bases). V was pared by 7 bases and J by 0 bases, with 9 bases between. The CDR3 sequence is 13 residues long. Looked up from germline, CDR1 is LNHDA and CDR2 is SQIVND (reference sequence). The CDR3: CASIRQLNTEAFF. CDR3 coding DNA: TGTGCCAGTATTAGACAGTTGAACACTGAAGCTTTCTTT.

This chain uses TRBV6-1 with TRBJ2-7; TRBD1 matches 7 bases. Germline V gene sequence: CDR1 MNHNS, CDR2 SASEGT. This CDR3 comprises 15 residues. V lost 2 bases to trimming and J lost 0 bases; unmatched junction nucleotides: 4. The chain's CDR3 is CASSERQGVSYEQYF. CDR3 DNA sequence: TGTGCCAGCAGTGAACGTCAGGGGGTCTCCTACGAGCAGTACTTC.

J is TRBJ1-2 and V is TRBV6-4, with D possibly TRBD1 on 5 matching bases. CDR3 length: 13 residues. V dropped 6 bases and J dropped 4 bases, with 12 bases sitting between them. Germline V gene data show CDR1 as MRHNA and CDR2 as SNTAGT. In DNA, the CDR3 is TGTGCCAGCAGAGATGAAGGGGCCTATGGCTACACCTTC. Amino acids: CASRDEGAYGYTF.

The genes are TRBV19 and TRBJ2-1; 12 bases are a match to TRBD2. V lost 6 bases, J lost 8 bases, and 8 bases stayed unmatched. The CDR3 has 15 residues. Germline V gene data show CDR1 as LNHDA and CDR2 as SQIVND (reference sequence). CDR3 DNA: TGTGCCAGTAGCATGACCCTAGCGGGAGGGTATGAGCAGTTCTTC. This codes for CASSMTLAGGYEQFF. Together with reference TRBV19 and TRBJ2-1, the CDR3 gives the full variable domain: DGGITQSPKYLFRKEGQNVTLSCEQNLNHDAMYWYRQDPGQGLRLIYYSQIVNDFQKGDIAEGYSVSREKKESFPLTVTSAQKNPTAFYLCASSMTLAGGYEQFFGPGTRLTVL.

This clone came up a few times. The chain carries TRBV18 and TRBJ2-2; TRBD1 aligns across 7 bases. There are 15 residues in the CDR3. The ends lost 2 bases at V and 2 bases at J; junction bases unmatched: 2. Germline lookup yields CDR1 KGHSH and CDR2 LQKENI. CDR3 DNA sequence: TGTGCCAGCTCACCAACAGGGGTAAACACCGGGGAGCTGTTTTTT. It translates to CASSPTGVNTGELFF. The variable domain in full, with the rest retrieved from reference TRBV18 and TRBJ2-2, is NAGVMQNPRHLVRRRGQEARLRCSPMKGHSHVYWYRQLPEEGLKFMVYLQKENIIDESGMPKERFSAEFPKEGPSILRIQQVVRGDSAAYFCASSPTGVNTGELFFGEGSRLTVL.

V usage is TRBV12-3 or TRBV12-4 and J usage is TRBJ2-2; no firm D call. V gave up 4 bases and J gave up 5 bases, with 5 bases separating them. The CDR3 contains 12 residues. The CDR3 DNA follows: TGTGCCAGCAGTTCCCGGACCGGGGAGCTGTTTTTT. Its translation: CASSSRTGELFF.

The chain combines TRBV29-1 with TRBJ2-7; either TRBD1 or TRBD2 may supply D (6 bases each). V lost 7 bases and J 7 bases, leaving 17 bases between the germline ends. The CDR3 sequence is 12 residues long. Per the germline V gene, CDR1 is SQVTM and CDR2 is ANQGSEA. CDR3 in DNA: TGCAGCGCGGGGGACCGAAGGGGGGAGCAGTACTTC. This sequence encodes CSAGDRRGEQYF.

The rearrangement joins TRBV5-6 to TRBJ2-7, with 9 bases identical to TRBD1. Germline trimming cut 1 base from V and 2 bases from J; bases unmatched to any gene: 4. The germline V gene has CDR1 SGHDT and CDR2 YYEEEE. The CDR3 sequence is 15 residues long. The CDR3 nucleotides read TGTGCCAGCAGCTTGTTGGGACAGGGTACCTACGAGCAGTACTTC. Translation gives CASSLLGQGTYEQYF. The full variable domain, completed using reference TRBV5-6 and TRBJ2-7, is DAGVTQSPTHLIKTRGQQVTLRCSPKSGHDTVSWYQQALGQGPQFIFQYYEEEERQRGNFPDRFSGHQFPNYSSELNVNALLLGDSALYLCASSLLGQGTYEQYFGPGTRLTVT.

The chain joins TRBV11-2 to TRBJ1-2, with 10 bases matching TRBD1. The CDR3 totals 15 residues. Germline V gene lookup returns CDR1 SGHAT and CDR2 FQNNGV. V trimming: 4 bases; J trimming: 4 bases; junction bases outside the gene matches: 6. This CDR3 reads CASSSTTGGGYGYTF. In nucleotides, the CDR3 is TGTGCCAGCAGCTCGACGACAGGGGGCGGCTATGGCTACACCTTC.

The chain employs TRBV29-1 and TRBJ2-1, with 9 bases fitting TRBD2. With V trimmed by 1 base and J by 4 bases, 14 bases remained unmatched. Germline V lookup: CDR1 SQVTM, CDR2 ANQGSEA. This CDR3 spans 18 amino acids. CDR3 amino acids: CSVEASGRFGGVYNEQFF. As DNA, the CDR3 is TGCAGCGTTGAAGCGAGCGGGAGGTTTGGAGGGGTTTACAATGAGCAGTTCTTC.

This chain joins TRBV25-1 and TRBJ2-1, with 8 bases identical to TRBD2. CDR3 size: 13 residues. J lost 9 bases, V lost 4 bases, and 5 bases had no gene match. In germline, CDR1 is MGHDK, CDR2 SYGVNS. This CDR3 reads CASSVSGTPEQFF. In DNA form, the CDR3 reads TGTGCCAGCAGTGTTAGCGGGACCCCTGAGCAGTTCTTC. Supplemented by reference TRBV25-1 and TRBJ2-1, the full variable domain reads EADIYQTPRYLVIGTGKKITLECSQTMGHDKMYWYQQDPGMELHLIHYSYGVNSTEKGDLSSESTVSRIRTEHFPLTLESARPSHTSQYLCASSVSGTPEQFFGPGTRLTVL.

The chain carries TRBV5-1 and TRBJ2-7, with 7 bases matching TRBD1. The CDR3 has 14 residues. In germline, CDR1 is SGHRS, CDR2 YFSETQ. V lost 4 bases and J lost 2; bases outside the gene matches: 6. CDR3 sequence: CASSGTGTAYEQYF. The DNA for the CDR3 is TGCGCCAGCAGCGGAACCGGGACAGCCTACGAGCAGTACTTC.

The chain carries TRBV3-1 (or the pseudogene TRBV3-2) and TRBJ2-7; 9 nucleotides line up with TRBD2. Germline V gene data show CDR1 as LGHDT and CDR2 as YNNKEL (reference sequence). J lost 2 bases, V lost 1 base, and 3 bases had no gene match. The CDR3 length is 15 residues. This CDR3 is CASSQVVAGAYEQYF. Here the CDR3 DNA reads TGTGCCAGCAGCCAAGTGGTAGCGGGGGCCTACGAGCAGTACTTC.

The chain's CDR3 is CASSYQGSNEQFF. In DNA, the CDR3 is TGTGCCAGCAGTTACCAGGGTAGCAATGAGCAGTTCTTC. J is TRBJ2-1 and V is TRBV6-2 or TRBV6-3; D possibly corresponds to TRBD1 (5 bases). This CDR3 is 13 amino acids long. CDR1 is MNHEY, CDR2 SVGEGT, per germline. V lost 2 bases and J 6 bases, leaving 8 bases between the germline ends.

The chain combines TRBV27 with TRBJ2-1; TRBD2 agrees at 8 bases. J was trimmed by 9 bases and V by 8 bases; bases with no gene match: 9. The CDR3 is made up of 13 amino acids. Germline V gene lookup returns CDR1 MNHEY and CDR2 SMNVEV (reference sequence). DNA for the CDR3: TGTGCCAGCCGACGGGGGGGCCTCATTGAGCAGTTCTTC. Amino acid sequence: CASRRGGLIEQFF.